The sample holds one count of the clone carrying this T cell receptor beta chain. The data derive from a study of blood T cell repertoires in COVID-19. V lost 3 bases and J 2 bases, leaving 19 bases between the germline ends. Germline assignment: CDR1 LNHDA and CDR2 SQIVND (reference sequence). The CDR3 has 17 residues. In the authors' methods: For nucleated cells, counts were estimated from reference gene primer amplification. Sequencing used immunoSEQ multiplex PCR; TCRdb keeps in-frame clones, though not all of them. V and J calls and clone size come straight from that table; D and trimming were deduced from the DNA. The sample consists of more than 15,000 clones, 65% to 90% of them appearing once.

The rearrangement links TRBV19 to TRBJ1-1; D possibly corresponds to TRBD1 (6 bases). The clonotype comes from a human donor with active COVID-19. The donor label of this sample is uncertain. Sequencing was done on a sample of peripheral blood. The DNA for the CDR3 is TGTGCCAGTAGTATCAGTGGTTGGGGGCGGATAAACACTGAAGCTTTCTTT. It translates to CASSISGWGRINTEAFF. The full variable domain, its missing parts supplied by reference TRBV19 and TRBJ1-1, is DGGITQSPKYLFRKEGQNVTLSCEQNLNHDAMYWYRQDPGQGLRLIYYSQIVNDFQKGDIAEGYSVSREKKESFPLTVTSAQKNPTAFYLCASSISGWGRINTEAFFGQGTRLTVV.